The present T cell receptor beta chain was sequenced within a study of glioma-infiltrating T cells. Regarding the study as a whole: Above-expected tissue-blood divergence occurred in all gliomas, most in low-grade ones.

This clonotype was seen many times. What it recognizes is unknown. Germline-derived CDR1 and CDR2 are MNHEY and SMNVEV (reference sequence). The germline V and J ends were trimmed by 5 bases and 0 bases, with 14 bases remaining between them. The CDR3 has 15 amino acids. Using RNA template, CDR3s of TCR alpha and beta were amplified with iRepertoire arm-PCR. TCRdb called the multiplex PCR reads again in MiXCR, with one record for every CDR3 protein. The sample holds a few hundred thousand distinct CDR3 sequences; about 40% are singletons and the top ten take 12%. The rearrangement joins TRBV27 to TRBJ2-7, with D possibly being TRBD2 (6 bases). The sample was glioma tissue, nonneoplastic brain tissue, or PBMCs (not recorded which). This sequence was found in a human donor with low-grade glioma or glioblastoma, undergoing nonglioma brain surgery, or in good health (not recorded which). Here the CDR3 reads CASSPQGGRSYEQYF. CDR3 nucleotides: TGTGCCAGCAGTCCTCAGGGAGGTCGCTCCTACGAGCAGTACTTC.